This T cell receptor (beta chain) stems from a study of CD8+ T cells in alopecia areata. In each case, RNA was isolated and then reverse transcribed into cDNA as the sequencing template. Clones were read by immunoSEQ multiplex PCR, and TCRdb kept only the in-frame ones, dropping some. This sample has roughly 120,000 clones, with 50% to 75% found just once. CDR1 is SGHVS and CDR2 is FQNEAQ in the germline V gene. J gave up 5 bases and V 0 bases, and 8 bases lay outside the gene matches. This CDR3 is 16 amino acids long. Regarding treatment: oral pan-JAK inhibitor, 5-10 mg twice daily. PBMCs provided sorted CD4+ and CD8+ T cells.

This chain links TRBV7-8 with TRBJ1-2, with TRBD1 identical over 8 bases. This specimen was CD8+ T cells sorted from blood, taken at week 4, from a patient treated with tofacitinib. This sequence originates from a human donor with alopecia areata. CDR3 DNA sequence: TGTGCCAGCAGCTTAGCATCTTCAGGGGGCTTGTATGGCTACACCTTC. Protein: CASSLASSGGLYGYTF.